This TCR beta chain was sequenced during a study of blood T cell repertoires in COVID-19. The overall study: Both acute and convalescent COVID-19 samples were obtained from the United States, Italy and Spain. PBMCs, B-cell-depleted T cells, or T cells were the source of the cDNA or gDNA that made up the material.

Original processing methods: Estimation of nucleated cell counts relied on the amplification of reference gene primers. TCRdb's table, derived via immunoSEQ multiplex PCR, lists solely in-frame clones and lacks some. That table gives V, J and clone size, and the DNA gave D and trimming. The sample lists 250,000 to 400,000 clones; approximately 87% were seen once. Enrolment of Seattle patients took place during active infection, and they were followed longitudinally. The CDR3 runs 12 residues. Germline-derived CDR1 and CDR2 are SGHAT and FQNNGV. The V end was cut by 2 bases, the J end by 4 bases, with 5 bases between.

The TCR comes from a woman in her twenties or thirties with COVID-19, enrolled during active disease. Sequences were obtained from peripheral blood. This rearrangement joins TRBV11-2 to TRBJ1-1; D perhaps matches TRBD1 (5 bases). The CDR3 spells CASSLQGTEAFF. The CDR3 DNA reads TGTGCCAGCAGCTTACAGGGCACTGAAGCTTTCTTT.